The 6 T cell receptor beta chains below all came from one sample that was sequenced in a study of regulatory T cells in long-lasting Graves disease. The authors built TCR beta libraries using iRepertoire HTBI primers and Arm-PCR of CDR3 regions. Each CDR3 protein is one row after TCRdb ran MiXCR on the multiplex PCR reads. Here the sample spans hundreds of thousands of distinct CDR3 sequences, around 12% being singletons. This sample's time point: newly diagnosed GD, antithyroid drugs for less than 3 months. Preparation of the TCR library used RNA extracted from PBMCs. This sample was also put to use in a study of T cells in Graves' hyperthyroidism and ophthalmopathy.

The specimen was peripheral blood mononuclear cells (PBMCs), collected at new diagnosis, from a patient treated with antithyroid drugs. The receptor source for this set is a woman aged 25 to 45 with Graves disease.

This clonotype came up many times. Compared with germline, one end of the junction differs, possibly owing to a read error. The chain has TRBV5-1 and TRBJ2-7; tentative D call: TRBD2 (5 bases). This CDR3 is built from 14 residues. Germline assignment: CDR1 SGHRS and CDR2 YFSETQ. In nucleotides, the CDR3 is TGTGCCAGCAGTTTAGAGGGATCCTCCTACGAGCAGTACTTC. Its protein is CASSLEGSSYEQYF.

The gene calls are TRBV14 and TRBJ1-1; the match to TRBD1 covers 8 bases. Per germline, CDR1 SGHDN and CDR2 FVKESK. The CDR3 is made up of 17 amino acids. J was trimmed by 0 bases and V by 5 bases; bases with no gene match: 11. CDR3 DNA sequence: TGTGCCAGCAGCGCGCAGGGGGCGAATAAAGTGAACACTGAAGCTTTCTTT. Its translation is CASSAQGANKVNTEAFF.

About this clonotype itself: An end of the junction does not agree with germline; a read error may underlie this. The rearrangement uses TRBV9 and TRBJ2-7, with 7 bases matching TRBD2. Germline loops: CDR1 SGDLS, CDR2 YYNGEE. The CDR3 loop spans 16 amino acids. CDR3 nucleotides: TGTGCCAGCAGCGTAGACGGGCGGGAGAGTACGTACGAGCAGCACTTC. Its translation: CASSVDGRESTYEQHF.

This clonotype appeared many times. V usage is TRBV2 and J usage is TRBJ2-5, with D perhaps matching TRBD2 (6 bases). Germline lookup yields CDR1 SNHLY and CDR2 FYNNEI. CDR3 length equals 18 residues. Trimming stripped 5 bases from V and 1 base from J, with 23 bases between. The CDR3 sequence: CASSMDYSVTSSQETQYF. The DNA for the CDR3 is TGTGCCAGCAGTATGGACTATTCCGTGACATCGTCCCAAGAGACCCAGTACTTC.

V is TRBV7-3 and J is TRBJ2-1, with unresolved D. The germline V gene has CDR1 SGHTA and CDR2 FQGTGA. The CDR3 contains 14 residues. Between the trimmed V and J ends, which lost 2 bases and 4 bases, there was a span of 9 bases. CDR3 sequence reads: CASSLLGYYNEQFF. Written as DNA, the CDR3 is TGTGCCAGCAGCTTATTGGGCTATTACAATGAGCAGTTCTTC.

This clonotype was detected ten times or more. The genes are TRBV11-1 and TRBJ1-6, with a weak D call TRBD1 (6 bases). Germline CDR1 and CDR2: SGHAT and FQDESV (reference sequence). This CDR3 has 15 residues. Trimming stripped 5 bases from V and 15 bases from J, with 23 bases between. CDR3 in DNA: TGTGCCAGCAGCGGACGTGGGACACCGCCGGTCAACCTCCACTTT. Translating gives CASSGRGTPPVNLHF.